The source of this TCR beta chain is a study of identical twins listed by TCRdb under 2016. At the level of the whole study: TCR alpha and beta repertoires from monozygotic twins, unrelated adults of various ages and cord blood were deep-sequenced to test whether fetal clonotypes persist. To rule out contamination, the twin experiments were replicated at different times with different library preparation protocols.

Libraries came from 5' RACE. Reads for this sample came from an Illumina HiSeq 2000. Template switching introduced a universal primer binding site; the final cDNA contained a unique molecular identifier, enabling accurate counting of TCR cDNA molecules. First-strand cDNA for TCR alpha and beta chains was synthesized from specific primers in the conserved constant-segment region. To control for contamination, every cDNA library was double barcoded, receiving both a SMART-Mk sample barcode and Illumina barcodes. TruSeq adapter sequences and Illumina sample barcodes were added in two successive PCR steps. The TCR alpha and beta cDNA libraries were sequenced on the Illumina HiSeq platform using custom primers. The study's own analysis went as follows. MiGEC processed the raw reads to extract unique molecular identifiers, while MiXCR was used to determine the CDR3 positions. Recombination models were inferred per individual with the repgenHMM and IGoR tools using an EM algorithm. Shared clonotypes were analyzed with the tcR package in R, and sharing was normalized by the product of cloneset sizes. To study raw recombination without the effects of thymic and clonal selection, out-of-frame nonproductive sequences were analyzed. Through fastp at Q25 and MiXCR, TCRdb rebuilt clones from the public reads, retaining in-frame beta chains. A single entry per CDR3 protein holds the most common genes and DNA from its merged rows. TCRdb's processing, not the authors' own work, is the source of the V and J calls. This sample holds about 530,000 distinct CDR3 sequences; 20% to 25% were observed only once. The ten largest clones add up to around 0.47% of the sample.

This clonotype was found a few times. Its antigen is not yet known. Within one base of it there is no much larger clone, and no base qualities were kept. From the cysteine up to the phenylalanine, the CDR3 has a length of 16 residues. The only DNA kept is the CDR3, 48 bases in frame from the first base. V drops 6 bases and J drops 1 base, leaving 18 bases in between. Every donor was a healthy Caucasian. The twin cohort consisted of three pairs of female monozygotic twins, all aged about 18 to 29 years. Positive isolation kits from Invitrogen were used to isolate CD4+ and CD8+ T cell populations. The paper's findings and limits, for the study overall: In monozygotic twins, out-of-frame TCR alpha sharing was systematically underestimated by recombination models, although the models agreed with sharing between unrelated individuals. Fewer insertions were carried by abundant cord blood beta clonotypes, a similar but weaker trend appeared in young adult naive repertoires, and no such trend appeared in memory repertoires. Compared with coincidental sharing between unrelated individuals, out-of-frame TCR alpha sequences shared between twins showed an excess of sequences with low generation probability. Invariant T cells such as MAIT and iNKT could partly confound zero-insertion analyses, although diverse VJ usage argued against such confounding for most clonotypes. In beta out-of-frame sequences, excess twin sharing was weaker, because having fewer shared sequences lowered the signal-to-noise ratio. Because the same donors could not be followed over many years, conclusions were based on cross-sectional statistical analysis.

The same data also went into a second study, on yellow fever vaccine responses in identical twins. That second report states: The T cell response to vaccination in identical twins was reported by the authors to appear partly convergent and partly personalized. The study precisely tracked vaccine-responding T cell clones in identical twins.

This chain is built from TRBV12-3 or TRBV12-4 and TRBJ1-1; TRBD1 is a possible D gene, resting on 6 matching bases. Sequenced sample: CD4+ T cells sorted from blood. The receptor's source is a young woman in good health. The CDR3 has the sequence CASRWDMPRPNTEAFF. The sequence in DNA is TGTGCCAGCAGATGGGACATGCCACGACCGAACACTGAAGCTTTCTTT.